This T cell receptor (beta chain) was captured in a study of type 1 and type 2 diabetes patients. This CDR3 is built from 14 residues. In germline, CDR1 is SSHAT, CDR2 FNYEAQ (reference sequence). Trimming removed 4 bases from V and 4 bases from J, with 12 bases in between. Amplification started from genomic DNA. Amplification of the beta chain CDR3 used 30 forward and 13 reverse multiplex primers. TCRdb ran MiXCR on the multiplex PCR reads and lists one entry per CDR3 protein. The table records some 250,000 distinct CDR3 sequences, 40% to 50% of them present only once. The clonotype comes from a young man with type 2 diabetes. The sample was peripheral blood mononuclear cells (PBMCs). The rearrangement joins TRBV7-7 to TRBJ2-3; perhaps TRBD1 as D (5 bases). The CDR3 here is CASSSGLGADTQYF. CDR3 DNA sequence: TGTGCCAGCAGCTCCGGCCTAGGGGCAGATACGCAGTATTTT.